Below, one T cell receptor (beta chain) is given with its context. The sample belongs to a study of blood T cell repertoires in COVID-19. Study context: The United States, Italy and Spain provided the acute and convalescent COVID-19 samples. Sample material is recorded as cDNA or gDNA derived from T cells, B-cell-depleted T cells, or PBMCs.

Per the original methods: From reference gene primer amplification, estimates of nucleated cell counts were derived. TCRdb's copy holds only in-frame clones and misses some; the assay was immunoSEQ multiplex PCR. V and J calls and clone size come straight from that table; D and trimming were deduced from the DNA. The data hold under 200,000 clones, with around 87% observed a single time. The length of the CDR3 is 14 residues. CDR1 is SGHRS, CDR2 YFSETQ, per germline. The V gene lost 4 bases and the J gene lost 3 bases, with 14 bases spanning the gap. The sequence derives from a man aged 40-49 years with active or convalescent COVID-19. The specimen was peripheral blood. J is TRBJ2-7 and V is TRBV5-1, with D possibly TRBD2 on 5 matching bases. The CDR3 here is CASSTQGRDYEQYF. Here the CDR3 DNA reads TGCGCCAGCAGCACGCAAGGGAGAGACTACGAGCAGTACTTC.